This entry describes one TCR beta chain. Its target is not known. The data originate from a study of T-cell memory formation after mild COVID-19. Study results and limitations: Mostly located in CM and EM were contracting CD4+ clones, with contracting CD8+ clones located in EMRA.

TCRdb itself ran the 5' RACE reads through MiXCR, one entry per CDR3 protein. This table holds about 190,000 distinct CDR3 sequences, 18% found once. The CDR3 extends over 13 amino acids. V lost 5 bases to trimming and J lost 1 base, with 6 bases between them. Germline CDR1 and CDR2: MNHNY and SVGAGI (reference sequence). Material: PBMCs or a T cell subset sorted from them (not recorded which). This chain connects TRBV6-6 to TRBJ1-5; D remains ambiguous. This clonotype originated in an adult woman who had mild COVID-19 (a few samples of this study predate the infection). Cell type and time point are not known. The CDR3, as DNA: TGTGCCAGCAGTCTACAGAGCAATCAGCCCCAGCATTTT. This translates into CASSLQSNQPQHF.